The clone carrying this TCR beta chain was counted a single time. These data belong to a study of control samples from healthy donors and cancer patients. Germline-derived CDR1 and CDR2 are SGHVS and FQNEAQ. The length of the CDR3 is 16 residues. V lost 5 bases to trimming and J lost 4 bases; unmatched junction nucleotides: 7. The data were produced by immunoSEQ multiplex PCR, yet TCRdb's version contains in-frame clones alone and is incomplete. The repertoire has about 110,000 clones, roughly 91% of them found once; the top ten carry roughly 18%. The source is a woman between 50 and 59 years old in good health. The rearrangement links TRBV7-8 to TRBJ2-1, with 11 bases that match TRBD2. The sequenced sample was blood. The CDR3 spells CASSPPGTSGYNEQFF. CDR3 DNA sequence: TGTGCCAGCAGCCCGCCCGGGACTAGCGGTTACAATGAGCAGTTCTTC.